There are a few counts of the clone carrying this T cell receptor beta chain. Its antigen is currently unknown. The record originates from a study of T cells after yellow fever vaccination. Study-wide background: Fractions of limited cellularity were prepared by means of SMART-Seq v4 Ultra Low Input.

Study conclusions and caveats: Post-booster reappearance was seen for most primary-vaccination clones (nearly 97% CD4, about 88% CD8). Some clonotypes were seen in both the CD4 and the CD8 compartments. These made up a small share and likely arose from convergent recombination.

By 5'RACE template switching, TCR cDNA was produced, with a universal primer site and UMIs added in the process. TCRdb redid the calling of the 5' RACE reads with MiXCR, one entry per CDR3 protein. The profile shows some 390,000 distinct CDR3 sequences, roughly 6.1% of them singletons. V lost 4 bases to trimming and J lost 4 bases, with 10 bases between them. The CDR3 loop spans 13 amino acids. The germline V gene encodes CDR1 MNHEY and CDR2 SMNVEV (reference sequence). This specimen consisted of PBMCs, obtained 5 days after the yellow fever booster vaccination. This chain links TRBV27 with TRBJ2-5, with D unclear. The sequence was collected from a man aged 25-45 years who received the YFV17D yellow fever vaccine. The CDR3 loop reads CASSSHPRETQYF. CDR3 bases: TGTGCCAGCAGTTCGCATCCCAGAGAGACCCAGTACTTC.